This TCR beta chain was sequenced for a study of blood T cell repertoires in COVID-19. About the study: Sites in the United States, Italy and Spain provided acute and convalescent COVID-19 samples.

The method was immunoSEQ multiplex PCR; TCRdb's version includes in-frame clones alone and lacks a portion of them. The sample has around 70,000 clones; 60% to 85% are singletons. The CDR3 loop spans 15 amino acids. Losses at the gene ends were 8 bases for V and 4 bases for J; bases not matched to a gene: 9. Germline V gene sequence: CDR1 KGHSH, CDR2 LQKENI. Sequencing was carried out using peripheral blood. This clonotype was sampled from a man aged 70-80 years with acute or convalescent COVID-19. This chain joins TRBV18 and TRBJ2-2, with 8 bases that match TRBD2. The CDR3 region is CASRPPAGGTGELFF. The DNA for the CDR3 is TGTGCCAGCCGACCCCCGGCGGGGGGCACCGGGGAGCTGTTTTTT.